Described below is a single T cell receptor (beta chain) sequence and its context. This clone's antigen is unknown. No much larger clonotype is one base removed from it; base qualities were not supplied. TCRbeta CDR3 regions were amplified from genomic DNA using the immunoSEQ Assay, a bias-controlled multiplex PCR. Turning to the authors' computational methods: The number of nucleated cells in each sample was estimated from the amplification of reference gene primers within the assay. To quantify the absolute abundance of each unique TCRbeta CDR3 rearrangement, sequence reads were collapsed and filtered. For each sample, productive Simpson clonality was calculated by taking the square root of Simpson's diversity index across productive rearrangements. TCRdb took over this immuneACCESS table, retaining in-frame rearrangements with V and J assigned. Such tables are incomplete; in checked studies, under half of the missing clones stem from an unresolved V gene, and the remainder is unexplained. V, J and clone size were drawn from that table, and D and trimming were deduced from the DNA. This sample is represented by tens of thousands of clones; roughly 80% of them were singletons. About 16% of the sample is held by the ten biggest clonotypes.

This sample is part of a study of blood T cell repertoires in COVID-19 (dated by TCRdb to 2020 to 2022). Some background on the complete study: The collaborator samples originated in the United States, Italy and Spain and spanned the acute and convalescent phases of COVID-19. The samples were drawn from the first 160 participants of the ongoing ImmuneRACE study and from about 1,200 subjects provided by 6 global collaborators. Subjects who had been exposed to COVID-19, were actively infected with it, or had recovered from it provided the deeply sampled blood TCRbeta repertoires that made up the dataset. Where available, HLA class I and class II types were obtained from metadata supplied by the sample provider rather than from assay-based typing. A freely available public database, intended as a resource for researchers studying the immune response to SARS-CoV-2, is where the repertoires were released. The prospective study material was composed of cDNA or gDNA derived from T cells, B-cell-depleted T cells, or PBMCs. A de-identified subject ID, COVID-19 status, age in years and sex were almost always included in the sample metadata.

Whole blood was collected in K2EDTA tubes by collaborating institutions according to the institutions' own protocols. For TCRbeta analysis, collaborator samples were shipped as frozen whole blood, as isolated PBMCs, or as DNA extracted from either sample type. The CDR3, from cysteine to phenylalanine, totals 16 residues. The retained sequence is limited to the CDR3, 48 bases, with the frame set at the first base. Reading the germline V gene gives CDR1 LGHNT and CDR2 FRNRAP. Trimming costs V 5 bases and J 3 bases, and their ends lie 18 bases apart. What the research found in general, with its limitations: The amount of clinical and demographic metadata varied by source and participant and was provided uncurated.

The sequence joins TRBV12-5 to TRBJ2-3; a confident D gene designation cannot be given. Material for sequencing was peripheral blood. This sequence was found in a woman older than 75 with active or convalescent COVID-19. The sequenced DNA is TGTGCTAGTGGTCTCTCCATGGGCGTTGGGACAGATACGCAGTATTTT. Its translation is CASGLSMGVGTDTQYF.